What follows is one TCR beta chain and its context. This clonotype was found a few times. The specificity of this receptor is unknown. A read error may produce the germline difference seen at one junction end. The data were obtained in a study of blood T cells in healthy people across ages (dated by TCRdb to about 2015). A note on the overall study: In model experiments, template switching captured roughly one uniquely barcoded TCR beta cDNA molecule for every two T cells. Age-related changes in TCR beta repertoire diversity were measured in the study by deep sequencing normalized with unique cDNA molecular identifiers. Two additional independent replicas of 1 million unique cDNA reads from the same blood draw were analyzed for two donors (one aged 18 to 29 and one aged 80 or older). To avoid experimental bias, donors of different ages were spread randomly across the sequencing lanes. The donors were split into four age groups: young (average around 15 years), middle-aged (roughly 39), aged (approximately 60) and long-lived (over 75).

The full study reports these points: Donor CMV infection status was unknown, potentially confounding age-related changes in expanded clonotypes. Compared with the aged group, more naive CD4+ T cells, fewer expanded clones and increased TCR diversity were shown by the long-lived group, suggesting age selection. Total diversity estimates from one million sequenced T cells were considered lower bounds and underestimates. Observed TCR beta diversity per million T cells fell roughly linearly with age, and a significant reduction was already apparent by age roughly 40. Since profiling was done on bulk unsorted PBMCs, naive and antigen-experienced compartments could not be conclusively compared. The percentage of naive T cells measured by flow cytometry correlated strongly with observed TCR beta diversity.

Receptor libraries were prepared by 5' RACE. Sequencing was carried out with an Illumina HiSeq 2500. A second PCR of about 7 to 12 cycles was performed with a sample-barcoded 5' primer and a J-beta primer mix. A unique molecular identifier was introduced onto each TCR beta cDNA molecule by a template-switch 5' adaptor carrying 12 random nucleotides. At least 3 million CDR3-containing paired-end reads were obtained from each sample. First-strand cDNA synthesis was performed from all RNA using the Mint cDNA synthesis kit, with priming by a TRBC-specific oligonucleotide. Following uracil-DNA glycosylase treatment, all cDNA underwent a first 18-cycle PCR with the universal primers M1SS and BC2_uni_R. Processing in the source paper ran as follows. For normalization, 1 million high-quality reads, each with a distinct molecular identifier, were randomly selected from each sample. Reads sharing molecular identifiers were discarded rather than binned into consensus sequences. MiTCR, run with a Q25 quality threshold and the strictest error-elimination algorithm, handled CDR3 identification, clonotype clustering and error correction. A nonparametric unseen species model with Euler transformation was used to estimate lower-bound total TCR beta diversity. The public reads were reprocessed in TCRdb via fastp at Q25 and MiXCR, keeping in-frame beta chains. Rows merge per CDR3 protein into single entries with the most common DNA and genes. Clone size and V and J calls follow TCRdb, not the original study. Here the sample has 270,000 or so distinct CDR3 sequences; less than 30% occur a single time. Together, the top ten hold around 29% of the sample.

The CDR3 measures 14 amino acids from cysteine to phenylalanine. CDR3 DNA is the only sequence kept; it has 42 bases, read in frame from the first base. From a lookup of the germline V gene, CDR1 and CDR2 are SNHLY and FYNNEI. Donors were 39 systemically healthy Caucasian individuals from Russia aged 6 to 90 years. Ten milliliters of peripheral blood were drawn from each donor into EDTA-treated Vacutainer tubes. Ficoll-Paque density-gradient centrifugation was used to isolate PBMCs, with at least 7 million per sample. Total RNA, at least 6 micrograms per sample, was extracted from PBMCs with Trizol reagent. For every donor, an aliquot of PBMCs went through flow cytometry to measure the percentages of naive CD45RAhigh/CD27high T cells.

The chain is encoded by TRBV2 joined to TRBJ2-5, and possibly TRBD2, on 6 matching bases. Material for sequencing was blood. The receptor comes from a woman aged 70-85 years in good health. The DNA is TGTGTCAGCAGTGGTCGGGAGACGGAAGAGACCCAGTACTTC. Its translation is CVSSGRETEETQYF. This CDR3, with the reference TRBV2 and TRBJ2-5 proteins standing in past its ends, gives the full variable domain EPEVTQTPSHQVTQMGQEVILRCVPISNHLYFYWYRQILGQKVEFLVSFYNNEISEKSEIFDDQFSVERPDGSNFTLKIRSTKLEDSAMYFCVSSGRETEETQYFGPGTRLLVL.